This T cell receptor beta chain was captured in a study of shared clonotypes between healthy human individuals. General study results and limits: Sequencing depth was a factor that was expected to affect clonotype sharing among donors. Researchers sampled blood only, noting tissue repertoires likely differ.

Using 200 ng DNA, 30,000 or so T cell genomes, the sorted-subset replicate PCRs were run. Authors' methods: ImmunoSEQ yielded junction-only sequences lacking quality scores, so filtering differed. Clones were sequenced by immunoSEQ multiplex PCR, and TCRdb holds only the in-frame ones, with some missing. Clone size and V and J calls were adopted from that table, with D and trimming inferred from the DNA. The data contain 1,400,000 or so clones, approximately 98.5% of them singletons. Comment on this clone: Its antigen is not known.

The sample comprised naive CD4+ T cells sorted from blood. Described subset: CD45RA+ positively selected. This TCR derives from a young man in good health.

This chain's CDR3 is CAWIRVAAAAATNEKLFF. The CDR3 DNA is TGTGCCTGGATTAGGGTCGCAGCAGCAGCGGCAACTAATGAAAAACTGTTTTTT. The rearrangement joins TRBV30 to TRBJ1-4, with unresolved D. Germline V gene data show CDR1 as GTSNPN and CDR2 as SVGIG (reference sequence). Trimming shortened V by 4 bases and J by 0 bases, and 21 bases separated the two germline ends. The CDR3 length is 18 residues.